This T cell receptor (beta chain) came from a study of shared clonotypes between healthy human individuals (dated by TCRdb to about 2020). Turning to the overall study: A couple of women and three men aged 18 to 49 years were included in the cohort. For each donor, CD4 naive and CD4 memory were each given three plates, CD8 naive was given two plates, and CD8 memory was given one plate. To estimate repertoire size and how much clonotype sharing occurs between individuals, the study deeply sequenced the blood TCR repertoires of several healthy adults. Libraries were prepared and TCR repertoires were sequenced by different laboratories using diverse techniques, in order to increase sequencing depth and limit assay-specific biases. Per donor, leukapheresis produced somewhere between about 0.94 and 9.5 billion PBMCs.

Results and caveats for the whole study, not just this receptor: Sharing across several donors was observed for around 5% of naive CD4, 3% to 4% of naive CD8, about 2.5% of memory CD4, and about 0.4% of memory CD8 clonotypes. Based on pairwise subsampling, the degree of clonotype sharing among donors was expected to be affected by sequencing depth. Estimated clonotype richness was generally larger for naive than for memory subsets. Sampling was limited to blood, and TCR repertoires in tissue likely differ from TCR repertoires in blood. Even with the large sequencing depth, rarefaction of the sorted-subset datasets indicated that sequencing was incomplete. Because the study included only a small number of donors, the genetic and exposure-history diversity represented was limited. Clonotypes shared by all four sorted-subset donors showed higher generation probabilities than non-shared clonotypes.

Notes on this clone: The antigen this receptor binds is unknown. Base qualities are not at hand, and no much larger clone is one base apart.

Healthy HIV-negative adults with no recently reported acute infections or vaccinations were included as donors. Only Caucasian adults living in Nashville, Tennessee, USA were represented among the donors. Magnetic negative selection was used to enrich CD4+ T cells, after which naive cells were positively selected on CD45RA and the negative fraction became the memory subset. Blood was collected by leukapheresis, and PBMCs were isolated by Ficoll-Histopaque density gradient centrifugation and then cryopreserved in liquid nitrogen vapor phase. Analytical flow cytometry was used to check the purity and quantity of each magnetically sorted T cell population. Genomic DNA was isolated from every sorted fraction and measured by UV absorbance on a Nanodrop 2000c. Using the deep immunoSEQ assay, TCR CDR3 regions were amplified from genomic DNA by multiplex PCR. Extracted genomic DNA from each cell subset was distributed evenly across all wells of several immunoSEQ 96-well plates, and each plate was treated as a replicate. For sorted subsets, roughly 190 ng of genomic DNA, equivalent to 30,000 or so T cell genomes, went into each replicate PCR. Purified libraries were quantified with a Qubit 3.0 fluorometer, sized on a Bioanalyzer 2100, and re-quantified with the KAPA Library Quantification kit. Each immunoSEQ 96-well plate was sequenced on its own single-read 150-cycle Illumina NextSeq 550 flow cell. For the original study's pipeline: Because the immunoSEQ output included only junctional sequences and no quality scores, the filtering could not be the same as the filtering used for full-length reads. Sequences were annotated with PyIR, a Python wrapper for IgBLAST v1.9, and V/J genes and CDR3 were assigned using IMGT germline references. Reads were filtered out if the reads had weak V/J assignments (E-value above 1e-6), no CDR3, stop codons, out-of-frame junctions, or ambiguous translated residues. V3J clonotypes were defined as sequences sharing the same inferred V gene, J gene, and CDR3 amino acid sequence. Percentage overlap between repertoires was calculated by dividing the number of shared unique clonotypes by the size of the smaller repertoire. RTK rarefaction, the Chao1 estimator, and Recon v2.1 estimates of unobserved clonotypes were used to assess repertoire richness. OLGA was used to compute generation probabilities for all TCRbeta clonotypes that the gDNA method yielded from four donors. TCRdb retrieved this table from immuneACCESS and kept in-frame rearrangements only. Not all clones are present; in checked studies, unresolved V genes account for under half, and no reason is known for the remainder. That table supplies the V and J calls and clone size; D and trimming were determined from the DNA. The sample table shows around 720,000 clones, and 73% are seen once. Jointly, the top ten make up around 1.8% of the sample.

The CDR3 runs 15 amino acids, cysteine and phenylalanine included. Only the CDR3 portion is preserved as DNA: 45 bases, with reading frame beginning at the first base. V gives up 1 base and J gives up 1 base, and the segment between their germline ends measures 10 bases. The CDR1 and CDR2 encoded by the germline V gene are SGHNT and YENEEA. The receptor chain draws on TRBV11-3 and TRBJ1-1, with the identity of the D gene unclear. The TCR originated in a woman in her thirties in good health. Material for sequencing was memory CD4+ T cells sorted from blood. The cell subset or site label corresponds to: CD45RA-negative fraction. The nucleotides are TGTGCCAGCAGCTTAGTTTGGAAAGCGAACACTGAAGCTTTCTTT. Protein translation: CASSLVWKANTEAFF.